One TCR beta chain is described in this entry. Original data processing: The authors estimated nucleated cell counts from reference gene primer amplification. Sequencing used immunoSEQ multiplex PCR; TCRdb keeps in-frame clones, though not all of them. Clone size and the V and J calls come from that table; the DNA yielded D and trimming. The sample carries about 130,000 clones, 79% recorded once. This specimen belongs to a study of blood T cell repertoires in COVID-19. Study-wide background: Samples came from the United States, Italy and Spain, spanning acute and convalescent COVID-19.

Patients from Seattle were sampled longitudinally, starting during active infection. The specimen was peripheral blood. The origin of this receptor is a woman aged 65 to 85 with COVID-19, enrolled during active disease.

CDR3 in DNA: TGTGCCAGTAGTCGACAGGGGACGGCTCCTAACTATGGCTACACCTTC. Protein product: CASSRQGTAPNYGYTF. The rearrangement uses TRBV19 and TRBJ1-2, with TRBD1 matching 8 bases. CDR3 length equals 16 residues. The trim removed 5 bases at V and 0 bases at J, leaving 8 bases unmatched. Germline V gene data show CDR1 as LNHDA and CDR2 as SQIVND (reference sequence). Together with reference TRBV19 and TRBJ1-2, the CDR3 gives the full variable domain: DGGITQSPKYLFRKEGQNVTLSCEQNLNHDAMYWYRQDPGQGLRLIYYSQIVNDFQKGDIAEGYSVSREKKESFPLTVTSAQKNPTAFYLCASSRQGTAPNYGYTFGSGTRLTVV.